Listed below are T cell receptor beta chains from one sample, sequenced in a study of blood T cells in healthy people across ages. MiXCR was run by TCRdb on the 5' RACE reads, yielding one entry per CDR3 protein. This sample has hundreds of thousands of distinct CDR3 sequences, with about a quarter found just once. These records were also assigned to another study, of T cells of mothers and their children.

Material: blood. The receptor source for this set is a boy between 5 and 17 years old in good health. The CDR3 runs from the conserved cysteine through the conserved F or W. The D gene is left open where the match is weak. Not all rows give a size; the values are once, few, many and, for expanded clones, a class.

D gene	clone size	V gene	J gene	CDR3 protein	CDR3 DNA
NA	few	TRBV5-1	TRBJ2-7	CASSLEPGSSYEQYF	TGCGCCAGCAGCTTGGAACCGGGTAGCTCCTACGAGCAGTACTTC
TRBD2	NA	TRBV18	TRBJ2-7	CASSTGGPYEQYF	TGTGCCAGCTCCACGGGGGGGCCCTACGAGCAGTACTTC
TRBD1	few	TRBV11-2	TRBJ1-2	CASSFRQGSEAYGYTF	TGTGCCAGCAGCTTTAGACAGGGATCTGAAGCGTATGGCTACACCTTC
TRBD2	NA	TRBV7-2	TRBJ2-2	CASLAGGPPGELFF	TGTGCCAGCTTAGCGGGGGGGCCGCCCGGGGAGCTGTTTTTT
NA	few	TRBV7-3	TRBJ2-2	CASSAQTGELFF	TGTGCCAGCAGCGCTCAAACCGGGGAGCTGTTTTTT
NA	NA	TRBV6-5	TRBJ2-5	CASSWDRRTSDQETQYF	TGTGCCAGCAGTTGGGATCGGAGGACCTCTGATCAAGAGACCCAGTACTTC
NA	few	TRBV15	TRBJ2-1	CATKGIGNEQFF	TGTGCCACCAAGGGGATAGGGAATGAGCAGTTCTTC
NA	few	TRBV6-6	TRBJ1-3	CASSSLGGNTIYF	TGTGCCAGCAGTTCTCTGGGGGGAAACACCATATATTTT
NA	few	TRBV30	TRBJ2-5	CAFGDSGQLGETQYF	TGTGCCTTTGGGGACTCCGGACAATTGGGAGAGACCCAGTACTTC
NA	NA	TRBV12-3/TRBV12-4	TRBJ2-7	CASSLRGTSAGASYEQYF	TGTGCCAGCAGTTTGAGGGGGACATCGGCAGGGGCCTCCTACGAGCAGTACTTC
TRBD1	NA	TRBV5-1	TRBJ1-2	CASRPGQGVGYTF	TGCGCCAGCAGGCCGGGACAGGGGGTTGGCTACACCTTC
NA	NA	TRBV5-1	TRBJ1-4	CASSLEQSRNEKLFF	TGCGCCAGCAGCTTGGAACAGAGCCGTAATGAAAAACTGTTTTTT
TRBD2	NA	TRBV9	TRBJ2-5	CASSVDERGPQETQYF	TGTGCCAGCAGCGTAGATGAGCGGGGGCCCCAAGAGACCCAGTACTTC
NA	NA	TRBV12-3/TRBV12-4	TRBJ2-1	CASSLPRGSSYNEQFF	TGTGCCAGCAGTCTCCCACGGGGGAGCTCCTACAATGAGCAGTTCTTC